The 3 T cell receptor beta chains listed next were all sequenced from one sample in a study of T cell responses to AZD1222 COVID-19 vaccine. Sequencing used immunoSEQ multiplex PCR; TCRdb keeps in-frame clones, though not all of them. Altogether approximately 150,000 clones are present, roughly 93% being singletons, with the ten largest covering 4.5% to 6%. The sample was peripheral blood, taken on day 0 of AZD1222 vaccination. Every receptor here comes from an adult in good health.

The rearrangement links TRBV5-1 to TRBJ1-6; TRBD1 might be the D (6 bases). This CDR3 region has 15 residues. The germline CDR1 and CDR2 sequences are SGHRS and YFSETQ. Trimming pared 4 bases from V and 7 bases from J, leaving 15 bases between. DNA for the CDR3: TGCGCCAGCAGCGCCGGACAGTCCTCCAATTCACCCCTCCACTTT. It codes for CASSAGQSSNSPLHF.

The rearrangement uses TRBV28 and TRBJ2-7, with D perhaps TRBD2 (6 bases). V lost 5 bases and J lost 4, with 12 bases in between. Per germline, CDR1 MDHEN and CDR2 SYDVKM. This CDR3 spans 13 amino acids. Here the CDR3 DNA reads TGTGCCAGCAGTGAAGCCGGACTATACGAGCAGTACTTC. Residues: CASSEAGLYEQYF.

This clone showed up just once. This chain joins TRBV19 and TRBJ1-2; TRBD1 is a possible D gene (5 bases). Trimming cost V 5 bases and J 5 bases, with 15 bases left between them. CDR1 LNHDA and CDR2 SQIVND come from the germline V gene (reference sequence). This CDR3 is 14 amino acids long. Here the CDR3 reads CASSPRGGLYGYTF. The CDR3 coding sequence is TGTGCCAGTAGTCCCCGGGGGGGATTATATGGCTACACCTTC.